This T cell receptor beta chain comes out of a study of cytomegalovirus exposure and HLA in healthy donors. In this sample, this clone turned up once. Its target is not known. Both 60 Vbeta primers and 13 Jbeta primers went into the PCR. Sequencing used immunoSEQ multiplex PCR; TCRdb keeps in-frame clones, though not all of them. This repertoire shows 150,000 to 200,000 clones, roughly 80% found once; its top ten account for 2% to 3%. V was pared by 5 bases and J by 8 bases, with 9 bases of the junction left unmatched. The CDR3 is 14 amino acids. The V gene's germline CDR1 is MRHNA and CDR2 SNTAGT. Study-wide findings and caveats: Most subjects had HLA-A and HLA-B alleles reportedly predicted accurately by TCR beta sequences. Rarity marked most TCR sequences, yet some public TCRs occurred in many donors. Common viral pathogens seemed, in a later analysis, to connect with several of the most significant clusters. Previous analysis showed most TCR beta V segments were productive about 87% or about 30% of the time.

Sequenced material: PBMCs. This receptor was obtained from a male donor in good health and CMV-seronegative. The J gene is TRBJ2-1, the V gene TRBV6-4; TRBD1 aligns across 7 bases. In DNA, the CDR3 is TGTGCCAGCAGTAGGGGGCCCCTTAGCGATGAGCAGTTCTTC. Translated: CASSRGPLSDEQFF.